Listed below are T cell receptor beta chains from one sample, sequenced in a study of cytomegalovirus exposure and HLA in healthy donors. Assay: immunoSEQ multiplex PCR; the TCRdb copy retains only in-frame clones and omits some. The sample holds about 150,000 clones, roughly 82% seen once. The specimen sequenced was PBMCs. These receptors were obtained from a woman in her forties or fifties in good health and CMV-seropositive. Both conserved end residues are part of each CDR3. D genes are given only for firm matches. Size values are once, few and many counts, or a class for expanded clones, and some rows have none.

-	TRBV21-1	TRBJ2-1	-	CASSKDRTYNEQFF	TGTGCCAGCAGCAAAGACAGGACCTACAATGAGCAGTTCTTC
-	TRBV11-2	TRBJ1-1	-	CASSLDPPRAEAFF	TGTGCCAGCAGCTTAGATCCCCCTCGGGCTGAAGCTTTCTTT
-	TRBV4-2	TRBJ1-2	TRBD1	CASSQEDRGRGYTF	TGTGCCAGCAGCCAAGAGGACAGGGGGCGAGGCTACACCTTC
-	TRBV5-4	TRBJ1-2	-	CASRQNQGMGGYTF	TGTGCCAGCAGGCAAAATCAGGGAATGGGCGGCTACACCTTC
-	TRBV18	TRBJ2-7	TRBD1	CASSPRDRGYSYEQYF	TGTGCCAGCTCACCACGGGACAGGGGTTATTCCTACGAGCAGTACTTC
once	TRBV2	TRBJ2-1	-	CASRSPNPPGEQFF	TGTGCCAGCAGGTCCCCTAACCCCCCGGGGGAGCAGTTCTTC
-	TRBV6-5	TRBJ2-1	-	CASSYPSHEQFF	TGTGCCAGCAGTTACCCCTCCCATGAGCAGTTCTTC
-	TRBV5-4	TRBJ1-6	TRBD1	CASSLALGQSNSPLHF	TGTGCCAGCAGCTTGGCCCTGGGACAGTCGAATTCACCCCTCCACTTT
-	TRBV7-2	TRBJ2-3	-	CASSSGTDTQYF	TGTGCCAGCAGCTCGGGCACAGATACGCAGTATTTT
-	TRBV6-1	TRBJ2-7	-	CASWGTTTYEQYF	TGTGCCAGCTGGGGGACAACCACCTACGAGCAGTACTTC
-	TRBV19	TRBJ1-5	-	CASSIAGSQPQHF	TGTGCCAGTAGTATAGCCGGGAGTCAGCCCCAGCATTTT
once	TRBV5-1	TRBJ2-3	-	CASSILDHPTDTQYF	TGCGCCAGCAGCATATTAGATCACCCCACAGATACGCAGTATTTT
-	TRBV28	TRBJ2-7	-	CASSAVTHRSF	TGTGCCAGCAGTGCGGTGACCCATCGGTCCTTC
-	TRBV7-9	TRBJ1-2	-	CASSWDIGFPRGYTF	TGTGCCAGCAGCTGGGACATTGGGTTCCCTCGGGGCTACACCTTC
-	TRBV5-4	TRBJ1-1	-	CASSLDQRNTEAFF	TGTGCCAGCAGCTTGGATCAGCGAAACACTGAAGCTTTCTTT
once	TRBV9	TRBJ2-3	-	CASSQYDGELPDTQYF	TGTGCCAGCAGCCAATACGATGGGGAGCTGCCCGATACGCAGTATTTT
-	TRBV5-1	TRBJ2-1	-	CASSLPQSDEQFF	TGCGCCAGCAGCTTGCCCCAGAGCGATGAGCAGTTCTTC
few	TRBV11-2	TRBJ2-2	TRBD1	CASSSPGQRRTGELFF	TGTGCCAGCAGCTCCCCGGGACAGAGGAGGACCGGGGAGCTGTTTTTT
-	TRBV27	TRBJ1-2	TRBD1	CASSLNRDRGYGYTF	TGTGCCAGCAGTTTAAACCGGGACAGGGGGTATGGCTACACCTTC
once	TRBV9	TRBJ2-2	-	CASSGRGTGELFF	TGTGCCAGCAGCGGAAGGGGGACCGGGGAGCTGTTTTTT
-	TRBV4-3	TRBJ1-1	-	CASSQDQGTNTEAFF	TGCGCCAGCAGCCAAGATCAGGGGACGAACACTGAAGCTTTCTTT
-	TRBV4-3	TRBJ1-6	-	CASSQTTGTHSPLHF	TGCGCCAGCAGCCAGACGACAGGAACACATTCACCCCTCCACTTT
-	TRBV14	TRBJ2-2	-	CASSRRMGARGTGELFF	TGTGCCAGCAGCCGCCGAATGGGGGCAAGGGGCACCGGGGAGCTGTTTTTT
-	TRBV6-5	TRBJ2-3	-	CASSYSAVTSTDTQYF	TGTGCCAGCAGTTACTCAGCGGTTACTAGCACAGATACGCAGTATTTT
-	TRBV27	TRBJ2-1	-	CASSLGGANYNEQFF	TGTGCCAGCAGTCTCGGGGGAGCAAACTACAATGAGCAGTTCTTC
once	TRBV7-2	TRBJ1-2	TRBD1	CASSADRRYYGYTF	TGTGCCAGCAGCGCGGACAGGAGATACTATGGCTACACCTTC
-	TRBV7-2	TRBJ2-1	TRBD2	CASSLGLARKNEQFF	TGTGCCAGCAGCTTAGGACTAGCGAGGAAAAATGAGCAGTTCTTC
-	TRBV9	TRBJ2-3	TRBD1	CASSQNRGRLLTDTQYF	TGTGCCAGCAGCCAAAACAGGGGGCGATTACTCACAGATACGCAGTATTTT
once	TRBV2	TRBJ2-2	TRBD2	CASSEERGGTGELFF	TGTGCCAGCAGTGAAGAGCGGGGGGGCACCGGGGAGCTGTTTTTT
-	TRBV27	TRBJ2-3	TRBD2	CASSHTDKRDRYRDTQYF	TGTGCCAGCAGCCATACTGACAAGCGGGATCGCTATCGGGATACGCAGTATTTT
-	TRBV5-4	TRBJ2-2	TRBD1	CASSIDRVGTGELFF	TGTGCCAGCAGCATCGACAGGGTGGGCACCGGGGAGCTGTTTTTT
-	TRBV5-5	TRBJ2-2	-	CASSPRYNTGELFF	TGTGCCAGCAGCCCGAGATATAACACCGGGGAGCTGTTTTTT
-	TRBV10-2	TRBJ2-3	-	CASSAGAGADTQYF	TGCGCCAGCAGTGCGGGGGCGGGGGCAGATACGCAGTATTTT
few	TRBV11-2	TRBJ2-7	-	CASSLESRSYEQYF	TGTGCCAGCAGCTTAGAGTCCAGATCCTACGAGCAGTACTTC
-	TRBV5-4	TRBJ2-3	TRBD2	CASSLKAGGATDTQYF	TGTGCCAGCAGCTTAAAAGCGGGGGGGGCCACAGATACGCAGTATTTT
-	TRBV4-1	TRBJ2-7	-	CASSQVRQAPYEQYF	TGCGCCAGCAGCCAAGTACGACAGGCCCCCTACGAGCAGTACTTC
-	TRBV19	TRBJ2-3	-	CASSPEAGARTDTQYF	TGTGCCAGTAGTCCGGAAGCAGGGGCTCGCACAGATACGCAGTATTTT
-	TRBV7-2	TRBJ1-5	-	CASSSGGRNQPQHF	TGTGCCAGCAGCTCTGGAGGCCGCAATCAGCCCCAGCATTTT
few	TRBV12-5	TRBJ2-3	TRBD2	CASTISGGVTDTQYF	TGTGCTAGTACCATAAGCGGGGGGGTCACAGATACGCAGTATTTT
few	TRBV11-2	TRBJ1-2	-	CASSLGGTGAGGYTF	TGTGCCAGCAGCTTGGGGGGAACCGGGGCGGGAGGCTACACCTTC
-	TRBV7-2	TRBJ1-5	TRBD1	CASSLTDRGYGQPQHF	TGTGCCAGCAGCTTAACTGACAGGGGGTACGGTCAGCCCCAGCATTTT
-	TRBV5-4	TRBJ2-7	-	CASSRTGLLVYEQYF	TGTGCCAGCAGCCGAACGGGACTCCTCGTCTACGAGCAGTACTTC